Listed below are T cell receptor beta chains from one sample, sequenced in a study of CD8 T cells in ankylosing spondylitis. TCRdb re-derived calls from the 5' RACE reads in MiXCR, one entry per CDR3 protein. This sample yields around 180,000 distinct CDR3 sequences, of which around 13% are seen a single time; 9.5% to 12% belongs to the top ten. The sequenced sample consisted of blood, either unsorted or a sorted T cell fraction (not recorded which). These receptor sequences come from a female donor with ankylosing spondylitis or in good health (not recorded which). Each CDR3 is given with its conserved first and last residue. A D gene is named only where the DNA matches it firmly. Clone size is not always given. Where it is, it says once, few, many or a class for expanded clones.

>many|TRBD2|TRBJ2-7|TRBV5-1
TGCGCCAGCAGCTTGGGGGGACTAGCGAGCTACGAGCAGTACTTC
CASSLGGLASYEQYF
>few|.|TRBJ1-6|TRBV20-1
TGCAGTGCCGATGTCGACATCTCCTATAATTCACCCCTCCACTTT
CSADVDISYNSPLHF
>many|.|TRBJ1-6|TRBV5-6
TGTGCCAGCGGTTCCGTCGACCGGGATTCACCCCTCCACTTT
CASGSVDRDSPLHF
>few|TRBD2|TRBJ2-2|TRBV7-2
TGTGCCAGCAGCTTAGGGGTAGCGGGAGTAACCGGGGAGCTGTTTTTT
CASSLGVAGVTGELFF
>.|.|TRBJ2-7|TRBV5-1
TGCGCCAGCAGCTTGGGGGCCACCTCCTACGAGCAGTACTTC
CASSLGATSYEQYF
>few|TRBD2|TRBJ2-3|TRBV7-8
TGTGCCAGCAGCTTAGTACGGGGGGACGGCAGCACAGATACGCAGTATTTT
CASSLVRGDGSTDTQYF
>.|TRBD1|TRBJ1-4|TRBV7-2
TGTGCCAGCAGCTTCCGGGGACAGGGAATCGAAAAACTGTTTTTT
CASSFRGQGIEKLFF
>many|TRBD2|TRBJ2-1|TRBV20-1
TGCAGTGCTAGAGAAGACAGCGGGATCTACAATGAGCAGTTCTTC
CSAREDSGIYNEQFF
>many|.|TRBJ2-1|TRBV21-1
TGTGCCAGCAGATTCAAGGGCGGGAGTGTTTTCTACAATGAGCAGTTCTTC
CASRFKGGSVFYNEQFF
>many|TRBD1|TRBJ1-5|TRBV28
TGTGCCAGCAGCTCTGGACAGGGGGGCAATCAGCCCCAGCATTTT
CASSSGQGGNQPQHF
>.|TRBD2|TRBJ2-7|TRBV2
TGTGCCAGCAGACCCAACCAGCGGGAGCACAAGCAGTACTTC
CASRPNQREHKQYF
>few|.|TRBJ2-7|TRBV29-1
TGCAGCGTTGGCGGGGACGTCTCCTACGAGCAGTACTTC
CSVGGDVSYEQYF
>.|.|TRBJ1-2|TRBV7-2
TGTGCCAGCAGCTTAGCATTGGCAGGCGGGGGCTATGGCTACACCTTC
CASSLALAGGGYGYTF
>few|.|TRBJ1-2|TRBV11-3
TGTGCCAGCAGCTTAGTCGTAGGGGGTAACTATGGCTACACCTTC
CASSLVVGGNYGYTF
>many|TRBD1|TRBJ1-4|TRBV9
TGTGCCAGCAGCGGGACCGACAGGGAAGGTGAAAAACTGTTTTTT
CASSGTDREGEKLFF